This T cell receptor beta chain was sequenced for a study of T cell changes during pregnancy in multiple sclerosis. This CDR3 is built from 12 residues. Unmatched junction bases numbered 3, after V lost 3 bases and J lost 6 bases. Germline CDR1 reads SQVTM; CDR2 reads ANQGSEA. The protocol was immunoSEQ multiplex PCR, while the TCRdb copy is restricted to in-frame clones and leaves out a portion. Among tens of thousands of clones, roughly 90% were seen once, and the ten largest hold 2.5% to 3.5%. Sequenced here: peripheral blood, sampled in the second trimester of pregnancy. The gene calls are TRBV29-1 and TRBJ2-3; 7 positions match TRBD2. This sequence was found in a female donor in good health, enrolled as a control in a pregnancy study. This CDR3 reads CSVEGRVDTQYF. The CDR3 DNA follows: TGCAGCGTTGAGGGGAGGGTGGATACGCAGTATTTT.